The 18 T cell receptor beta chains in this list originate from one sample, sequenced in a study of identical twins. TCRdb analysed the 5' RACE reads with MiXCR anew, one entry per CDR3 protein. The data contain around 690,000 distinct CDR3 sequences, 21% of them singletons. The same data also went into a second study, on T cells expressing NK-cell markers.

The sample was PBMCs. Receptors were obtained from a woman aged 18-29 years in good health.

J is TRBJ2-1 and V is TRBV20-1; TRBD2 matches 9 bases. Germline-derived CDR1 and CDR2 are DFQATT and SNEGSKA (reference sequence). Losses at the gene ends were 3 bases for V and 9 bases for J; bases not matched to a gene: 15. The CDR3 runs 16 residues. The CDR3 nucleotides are TGCAGTGCTAGGTCTGCGTGGCTTAGCGGGAGCGGTGAGCAGTTCTTC. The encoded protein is CSARSAWLSGSGEQFF.

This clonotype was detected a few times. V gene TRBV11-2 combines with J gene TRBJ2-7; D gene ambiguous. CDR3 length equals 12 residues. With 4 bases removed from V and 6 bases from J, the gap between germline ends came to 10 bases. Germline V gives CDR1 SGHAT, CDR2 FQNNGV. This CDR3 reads CASSSFTGEQYF. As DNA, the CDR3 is TGTGCCAGCAGCTCCTTCACCGGCGAGCAGTACTTC.

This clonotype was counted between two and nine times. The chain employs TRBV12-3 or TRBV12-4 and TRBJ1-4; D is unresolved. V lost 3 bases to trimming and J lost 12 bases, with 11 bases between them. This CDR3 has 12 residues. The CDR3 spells CASSFSPIELFF. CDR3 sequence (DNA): TGTGCCAGCAGTTTTAGCCCGATCGAACTGTTTTTT.

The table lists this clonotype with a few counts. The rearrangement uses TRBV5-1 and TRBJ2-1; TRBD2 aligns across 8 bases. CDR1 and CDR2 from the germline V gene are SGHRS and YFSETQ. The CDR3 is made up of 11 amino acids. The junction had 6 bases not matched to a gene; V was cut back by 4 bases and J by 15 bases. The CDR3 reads CASSPGGERFF. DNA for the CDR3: TGCGCCAGCAGCCCGGGGGGGGAACGGTTCTTC.

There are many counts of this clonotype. The CDR3 loop is CSVEDERSQETQYF. DNA for the CDR3: TGCAGCGTTGAAGACGAACGGAGCCAAGAGACCCAGTACTTC. The chain carries TRBV29-1 and TRBJ2-5; no definite D call. CDR1 is SQVTM, CDR2 ANQGSEA, per germline. This CDR3 region has 14 residues. Trimming cost V 0 bases and J 1 base, with 9 bases left between them. The whole variable domain, remainder taken from reference TRBV29-1 and TRBJ2-5, is SAVISQKPSRDICQRGTSLTIQCQVDSQVTMMFWYRQQPGQSLTLIATANQGSEATYESGFVIDKFPISRPNLTFSTLTVSNMSPEDSSIYLCSVEDERSQETQYFGPGTRLLVL.

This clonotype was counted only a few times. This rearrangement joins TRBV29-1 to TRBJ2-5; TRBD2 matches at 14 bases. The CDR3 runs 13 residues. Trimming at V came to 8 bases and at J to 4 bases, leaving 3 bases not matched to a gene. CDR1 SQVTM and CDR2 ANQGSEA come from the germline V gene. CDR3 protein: CSIGLAGGETQYF. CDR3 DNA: TGCAGCATCGGACTAGCGGGAGGAGAGACCCAGTACTTC.

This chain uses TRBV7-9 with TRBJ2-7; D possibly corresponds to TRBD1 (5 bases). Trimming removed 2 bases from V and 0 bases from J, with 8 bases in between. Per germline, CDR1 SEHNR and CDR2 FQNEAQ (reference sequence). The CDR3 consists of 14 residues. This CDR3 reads CASSLIGHSYEQYF. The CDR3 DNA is TGTGCCAGCAGCTTAATCGGACACTCCTACGAGCAGTACTTC.

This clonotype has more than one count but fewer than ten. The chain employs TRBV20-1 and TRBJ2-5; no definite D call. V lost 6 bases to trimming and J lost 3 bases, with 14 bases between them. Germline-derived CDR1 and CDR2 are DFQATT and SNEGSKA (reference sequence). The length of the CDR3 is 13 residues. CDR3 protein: CSALPDGKETQYF. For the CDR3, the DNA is TGCAGTGCCCTTCCGGACGGCAAAGAGACCCAGTACTTC.

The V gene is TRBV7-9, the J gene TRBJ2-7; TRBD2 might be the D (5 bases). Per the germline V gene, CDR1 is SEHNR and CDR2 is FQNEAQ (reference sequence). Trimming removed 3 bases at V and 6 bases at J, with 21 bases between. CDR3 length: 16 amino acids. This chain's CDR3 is CASSFLGYGGFFEQYF. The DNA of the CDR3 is TGTGCCAGCAGCTTCCTAGGGTACGGCGGGTTCTTCGAGCAGTACTTC.

The CDR3 DNA sequence: TGCAGTGCTAGAGATGGCCCGGAGCAGTACTTC. It codes for CSARDGPEQYF. V and J are TRBV20-1 and TRBJ2-7; no reliable D call. Germline CDR1 DFQATT, CDR2 SNEGSKA (reference sequence). The CDR3 is 11 residues long. V lost 0 bases and J 7 bases, leaving 7 bases between the germline ends.

For the CDR3, the DNA is TGCAGTGCTGGTGATTTTTATGGCTACACCTTC. It encodes CSAGDFYGYTF. This chain links TRBV20-1 with TRBJ1-2; D remains unclear. CDR1 DFQATT and CDR2 SNEGSKA come from the germline V gene (reference sequence). The V and J ends lost 5 bases and 5 bases respectively, with 9 bases between them. The CDR3 spans 11 residues.

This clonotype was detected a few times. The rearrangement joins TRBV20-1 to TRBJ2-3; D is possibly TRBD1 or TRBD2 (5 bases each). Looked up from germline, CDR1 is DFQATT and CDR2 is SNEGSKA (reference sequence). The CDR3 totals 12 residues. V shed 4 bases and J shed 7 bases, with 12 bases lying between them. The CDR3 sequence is CSATKGTNTQYF. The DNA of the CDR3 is TGCAGTGCTACTAAAGGGACCAATACGCAGTATTTT.

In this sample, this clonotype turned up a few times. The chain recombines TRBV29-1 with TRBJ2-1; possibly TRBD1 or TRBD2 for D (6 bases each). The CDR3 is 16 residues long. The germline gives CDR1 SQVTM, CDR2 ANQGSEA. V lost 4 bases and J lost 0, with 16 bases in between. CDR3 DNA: TGCAGCGTTGTAGGAGGGGGTTACCTCTCCTACAATGAGCAGTTCTTC. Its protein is CSVVGGGYLSYNEQFF.

The CDR3 loop is CASHTGLLTQYF. CDR3 sequence (DNA): TGTGCCAGCCACACAGGGCTTCTGACCCAGTACTTC. The chain recombines TRBV5-6 with TRBJ2-5; TRBD1 might be the D (6 bases). The CDR3 loop spans 12 amino acids. Germline CDR1 is SGHDT and CDR2 is YYEEEE. The V end lost 7 bases, the J end lost 7 bases, and 14 bases lay between the germline ends.

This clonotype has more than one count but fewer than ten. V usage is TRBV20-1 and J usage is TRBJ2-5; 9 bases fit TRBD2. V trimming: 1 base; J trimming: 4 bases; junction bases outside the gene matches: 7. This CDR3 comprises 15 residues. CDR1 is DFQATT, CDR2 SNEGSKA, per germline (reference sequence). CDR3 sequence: CSARVAGGPRETQYF. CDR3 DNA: TGCAGTGCTAGAGTTGCGGGAGGGCCTAGAGAGACCCAGTACTTC.

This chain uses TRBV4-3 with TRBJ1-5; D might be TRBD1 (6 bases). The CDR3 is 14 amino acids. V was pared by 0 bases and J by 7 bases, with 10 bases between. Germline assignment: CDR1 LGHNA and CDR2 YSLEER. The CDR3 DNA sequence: TGCGCCAGCAGCCAAGATGCAGGGGCCCAGCCCCAGCATTTT. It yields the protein CASSQDAGAQPQHF.

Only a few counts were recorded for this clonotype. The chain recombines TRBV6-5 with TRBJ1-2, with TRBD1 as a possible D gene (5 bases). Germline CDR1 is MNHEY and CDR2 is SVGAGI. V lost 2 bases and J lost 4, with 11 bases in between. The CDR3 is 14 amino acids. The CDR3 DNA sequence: TGTGCCAGCAGTTACGAGGCGGGGGGCTATGGCTACACCTTC. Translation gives CASSYEAGGYGYTF.

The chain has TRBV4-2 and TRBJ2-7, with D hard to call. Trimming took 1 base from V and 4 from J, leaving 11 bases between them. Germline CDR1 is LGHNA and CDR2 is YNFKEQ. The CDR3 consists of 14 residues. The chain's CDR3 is CASSQAWAEYEQYF. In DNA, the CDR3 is TGTGCCAGCAGCCAAGCTTGGGCAGAGTACGAGCAGTACTTC.